These 2 T cell receptor beta chains originate from one sample sequenced in a study of shared clonotypes between healthy human individuals. Only in-frame clones appear in the TCRdb table, and some are missing; sequencing was by immunoSEQ multiplex PCR. The sample lists about 79,000 clones; 50% to 70% were seen once. Input material: memory CD8+ T cells sorted from blood. As for subset: CD45RO+ cells pooled with CCR7-negative TemRA cells. Source of these receptors: a man aged 30 to 45 in good health.

The chain recombines TRBV6-1 with TRBJ2-7, with a tentative D call TRBD1 (6 bases). The CDR3 has 13 residues. Germline V CDR1 and CDR2: MNHNS, SASEGT. Trimming took 6 bases from V and 5 from J, leaving 14 bases between them. This CDR3 is CASRQGARDEQYF. CDR3 sequence (DNA): TGTGCCAGCAGACAGGGAGCACGAGACGAGCAGTACTTC.

To note about this clone: A junction boundary mismatches the germline segment, possibly from a read error. The chain has TRBV5-1 and TRBJ2-2; possibly TRBD2 for D (5 bases). Germline CDR1 and CDR2: SGHRS and YFSETQ. The CDR3 consists of 11 residues. Written as DNA, the CDR3 is TGCGCCAGCGTTCCGGAACGGGGAGCTGTTTTT. Residues: CASVPERGAVF. The whole variable domain, filled in from reference TRBV5-1 and TRBJ2-2, reads KAGVTQTPRYLIKTRGQQVTLSCSPISGHRSVSWYQQTPGQGLQFLFEYFSETQRNKGNFPGRFSGRQFSNSRSEMNVSTLELGDSALYLCASVPERGAVFGEGSRLTVL.